Presented here are 18 T cell receptor beta chains from one specimen sequenced in a study of OX40 agonist ivuxolimab in advanced cancers. The protocol was immunoSEQ multiplex PCR, while the TCRdb copy is restricted to in-frame clones and leaves out a portion. The profile shows about 80,000 clones, roughly 84% of them singletons. This sample comprised CD4+ or CD8+ T cells sorted from blood, obtained in a trial of the OX40 agonist ivuxolimab. The receptor set was obtained from an adult with an advanced solid tumor such as melanoma, head and neck, liver or kidney cancer.

The chain couples TRBV7-2 to TRBJ2-7; tentative D call: TRBD1 (5 bases). The germline CDR1 and CDR2 sequences are SGHTA and FQGNSA. V lost 8 bases to trimming and J lost 7 bases, with 15 bases between them. The CDR3 runs 12 residues. CDR3 DNA sequence: TGTGCCAGCCAAGGATTGGGGCTAGAGCAGTACTTC. It encodes CASQGLGLEQYF.

The V gene is TRBV19, the J gene TRBJ2-7, with a tentative D call TRBD1 (6 bases). Germline assignment: CDR1 LNHDA and CDR2 SQIVND (reference sequence). The CDR3 totals 13 residues. V was pared by 3 bases and J by 2 bases, with 8 bases between. CDR3 protein: CASSIPGAYEQYF. The DNA for the CDR3 is TGTGCCAGTAGTATTCCAGGGGCCTACGAGCAGTACTTC.

V usage is TRBV7-6 and J usage is TRBJ2-7, with 7 nucleotides matching TRBD1. This CDR3 has 15 residues. Trimming at V came to 1 base and at J to 2 bases, leaving 5 bases not matched to a gene. In germline, CDR1 is SGHVS, CDR2 FNYEAQ. The CDR3 nucleotides are TGTGCCAGCAGCTTAGGGCCGGGACAGCCCTACGAGCAGTACTTC. This codes for CASSLGPGQPYEQYF.

The chain joins TRBV27 to TRBJ2-1; no definite D call. This CDR3 is 14 amino acids long. V gave up 6 bases and J gave up 6 bases, with 15 bases separating them. CDR1 MNHEY and CDR2 SMNVEV come from the germline V gene (reference sequence). The CDR3 sequence: CASSPMIYGNEQFF. CDR3 sequence (DNA): TGTGCCAGCAGCCCGATGATCTATGGCAATGAGCAGTTCTTC.

This rearrangement joins TRBV6-1 to TRBJ1-5; D is possibly TRBD1 (5 bases). This CDR3 region has 13 residues. The V end was cut by 6 bases, the J end by 4 bases, with 10 bases between. Per the germline V gene, CDR1 is MNHNS and CDR2 is SASEGT. The CDR3 here is CASRRDGNQPQHF. The CDR3 DNA reads as TGTGCCAGCAGACGGGACGGGAATCAGCCCCAGCATTTT.

The CDR3: CASSQDLGASDTASYEQYF. As DNA, the CDR3 is TGTGCCAGCAGCCAAGATCTTGGAGCTAGCGATACGGCTTCCTACGAGCAGTACTTC. V and J are TRBV14 and TRBJ2-7; possibly TRBD2 for D (6 bases). This CDR3 is built from 19 residues. From germline, CDR1 is SGHDN and CDR2 FVKESK. Trimming left V 0 bases short and J 1 base short, with 22 bases between.

The chain's CDR3 is CASSRDEQGTQYF. The CDR3 nucleotides read TGTGCCAGCAGTCGGGACGAGCAGGGGACCCAGTACTTC. The V call is TRBV6-5, the J call TRBJ2-5, with D perhaps given as TRBD1 or TRBD2 (5 bases each). This CDR3 is built from 13 residues. V was clipped by 5 bases and J by 7 bases, with 14 bases between them. Germline assignment: CDR1 MNHEY and CDR2 SVGAGI.

The chain is built from TRBV7-9 and TRBJ2-5; perhaps D is TRBD1 or TRBD2 (5 bases each). This CDR3 spans 13 amino acids. The V end was cut by 1 base, the J end by 4 bases, with 7 bases between. The germline V gene encodes CDR1 SEHNR and CDR2 FQNEAQ (reference sequence). The CDR3 coding sequence is TGTGCCAGCAGCTTAGTTGGGGGAGAGACCCAGTACTTC. Its protein is CASSLVGGETQYF.

Remarks on this clone: An end of the junction does not agree with germline; a read error may underlie this. The V and J genes are TRBV7-3 and TRBJ1-4; tentative D call: TRBD1 (5 bases). The germline gives CDR1 SGHTA, CDR2 FQGTGA. This CDR3 contains 14 residues. The chain's CDR3 is CASTLHGTKEKLFF. DNA for the CDR3: TGTGCCAGCACCTTACACGGGACGAAAGAAAAACTGTTTTTT.

J is TRBJ2-2 and V is TRBV10-3, with D possibly being TRBD1 (5 bases). V lost 3 bases, J lost 6 bases, and 14 bases lay in between. The CDR3 contains 15 residues. Germline lookup yields CDR1 ENHRY and CDR2 SYGVKD. The CDR3 region is CAISEGGHDAGELFF. CDR3 coding DNA: TGTGCCATCAGTGAAGGCGGACACGACGCCGGGGAGCTGTTTTTT.

V and J are TRBV14 and TRBJ1-2; the D gene is possibly TRBD1 (5 bases). V dropped 0 bases and J dropped 0 bases, with 8 bases sitting between them. The CDR3 extends over 15 amino acids. The germline V gene has CDR1 SGHDN and CDR2 FVKESK. CDR3 coding DNA: TGTGCCAGCAGCCAAGATGGGGACCCTAACTATGGCTACACCTTC. Translating gives CASSQDGDPNYGYTF.

The genes are TRBV5-6 and TRBJ1-1; 7 nucleotides agree with TRBD1. This CDR3 region has 14 residues. V lost 0 bases to trimming and J lost 8 bases; unmatched junction nucleotides: 7. Germline V gives CDR1 SGHDT, CDR2 YYEEEE. In nucleotides, the CDR3 is TGTGCCAGCAGCTTGGGCCCCGGGACAGCAGAAGCTTTCTTT. Its translation is CASSLGPGTAEAFF.

J is TRBJ2-4 and V is TRBV1; the D call of TRBD2 is as the table states it, not checked on the DNA. TRBV1 counts as a pseudogene. The CDR3 is 20 amino acids. The CDR3 nucleotides are TGCACCAGCAGCCCGGGGGTGGGCAGGGTACGGGAACTAGCCAAAAACATTCAGTACTTC. It yields the protein CTSSPGVGRVRELAKNIQYF.

V is TRBV4-1 and J is TRBJ2-7, with D possibly TRBD1 on 6 matching bases. The V end lost 0 bases, the J end lost 1 base, and 13 bases lay between the germline ends. Germline V lookup: CDR1 MGHRA, CDR2 YSYEKL. The CDR3 loop spans 16 amino acids. CDR3 protein: CASSQDMVGQSYEQYF. The CDR3 nucleotides are TGCGCCAGCAGCCAAGATATGGTGGGACAATCCTACGAGCAGTACTTC.

The rearrangement links TRBV10-1 to TRBJ1-2; D might be TRBD1 (5 bases). This CDR3 comprises 12 residues. Germline V gene sequence: CDR1 WNHNN, CDR2 SYGVQD (reference sequence). V was cut by 8 bases and J by 3 bases, with 10 bases left in between. CDR3 protein: CASWQGDYGYTF. The CDR3 DNA is TGCGCCAGCTGGCAGGGTGACTATGGCTACACCTTC.

V is TRBV7-9 and J is TRBJ2-4; 13 bases match TRBD2. V gave up 5 bases and J gave up 8 bases; unmatched junction bases: 6. The V gene's germline CDR1 is SEHNR and CDR2 FQNEAQ (reference sequence). The CDR3 extends over 15 amino acids. The CDR3 sequence: CASSPRGLAGHIQYF. CDR3 nucleotides: TGTGCCAGCAGCCCCCGGGGACTAGCGGGACACATTCAGTACTTC.

This chain joins TRBV5-1 and TRBJ2-2; the D is unclear. Germline CDR1 reads SGHRS; CDR2 reads YFSETQ. This CDR3 has 15 amino acids. Deletions cut 0 bases from V and 1 base from J, with 7 bases between. The CDR3 region is CASSLGPQNTGELFF. The DNA for the CDR3 is TGCGCCAGCAGCTTGGGTCCTCAGAACACCGGGGAGCTGTTTTTT.

This clone ranks as medium-sized (0.01 to 0.1%). The CDR3 coding sequence is TGTGCCAGCAAAGGGGATTCAGGCAATCAGCCCCAGCATTTT. It yields the protein CASKGDSGNQPQHF. The rearrangement joins TRBV2 to TRBJ1-5, with a weak D call TRBD1 (5 bases). V dropped 7 bases and J dropped 2 bases, with 12 bases sitting between them. Germline CDR1 SNHLY, CDR2 FYNNEI. The CDR3 sequence is 14 residues long.